Each of the 31 T cell receptor beta chains below was sequenced from the same sample in a study of shared clonotypes between healthy human individuals (dated by TCRdb to the early 2020s). Library creation used the immunoSEQ multiplex PCR assay. What TCRdb holds here is the immuneACCESS table cut down to in-frame rearrangements. Part of the clones is not present; checked against another copy, under half of the missing clones reflect an unresolved V gene, and the others are unexplained. The sample data list about 1 million clones, and roughly 70% of these were observed just once. About 1.5% of the sample is held by the ten biggest clonotypes. Source material: memory CD4+ T cells sorted from blood. Explained via the paper, the cell subset or site label denotes: CD45RA-negative fraction. The receptors were gathered from a man between 18 and 35 years old in good health.

A single count supports this clone. The chain has TRBV2 and TRBJ2-3; 8 nucleotides agree with TRBD1. The V gene end was trimmed by 5 bases and the J gene end by 6 bases; junction bases not matched to a gene: 13. The CDR3 totals 16 residues. Germline V gene sequence: CDR1 SNHLY, CDR2 FYNNEI. Here the CDR3 DNA reads TGTGCCAGCAGTTACCAGCGGACAGGGCGAGGGGATACGCAGTATTTT. This sequence encodes CASSYQRTGRGDTQYF.

V and J are TRBV1 and TRBJ2-1. TRBV1 is shown as a pseudogene. The CDR3 runs to 12 residues. DNA for the CDR3: TGCACCAGCAGCCAAGAGGATTACCCTCAGTTCTTC. Protein: CTSSQEDYPQFF.

The chain carries TRBV30 and TRBJ1-4; D unclear. CDR3 length: 15 residues. Germline CDR1 reads GTSNPN; CDR2 reads SVGIG (reference sequence). Trimming removed 0 bases from V and 8 bases from J, with 16 bases in between. CDR3 DNA sequence: TGTGCCTGGAGTGTTGAGGGCCGAAAAGGGGAAAAACTGTTTTTT. The encoded protein is CAWSVEGRKGEKLFF.

The J gene is TRBJ2-5, the V gene TRBV5-4; D could derive from TRBD1 or TRBD2 (5 bases each). The CDR3 runs to 15 residues. Between the trimmed V and J ends, which lost 0 bases and 2 bases, there was a span of 11 bases. Germline CDR1 and CDR2: SGHNT and YYREEE (reference sequence). DNA for the CDR3: TGTGCCAGCAGCTTGGAAGGGACGGCTCAAGAGACCCAGTACTTC. Its translation: CASSLEGTAQETQYF. The complete variable domain, with remaining parts taken from reference TRBV5-4 and TRBJ2-5, reads ETGVTQSPTHLIKTRGQQVTLRCSSQSGHNTVSWYQQALGQGPQFIFQYYREEENGRGNFPPRFSGLQFPNYSSELNVNALELDDSALYLCASSLEGTAQETQYFGPGTRLLVL.

This chain joins TRBV7-9 and TRBJ1-2, with 9 bases aligning to TRBD1. Germline values: CDR1 SEHNR, CDR2 FQNEAQ (reference sequence). Trimming removed 7 bases from V and 5 bases from J; junction bases left unmatched: 8. CDR3 size: 14 residues. CDR3: CASTQGQGNYGYTF. In DNA form, the CDR3 reads TGTGCCAGCACACAGGGACAGGGCAATTATGGCTACACCTTC.

V and J are TRBV10-3 and TRBJ2-5; D remains unclear. This CDR3 has 14 amino acids. Germline-derived CDR1 and CDR2 are ENHRY and SYGVKD. V was trimmed by 6 bases and J by 1 base, leaving 12 bases between them. The CDR3 nucleotides read TGTGCCATCAGCCCCCTGGGTCTCCAAGAGACCCAGTACTTC. Encoded protein: CAISPLGLQETQYF.

This sequence joins TRBV19 and TRBJ1-3; tentatively, D is TRBD1 (6 bases). V was cut by 9 bases and J by 0 bases, with 15 bases left in between. This CDR3 comprises 15 residues. Germline V CDR1 and CDR2: LNHDA, SQIVND (reference sequence). DNA of the CDR3: TGTGCCAGCCAAAATCAGGGGCTCTCTGGAAACACCATATATTTT. This gives the protein CASQNQGLSGNTIYF. The full variable domain, rest sourced from reference TRBV19 and TRBJ1-3, is DGGITQSPKYLFRKEGQNVTLSCEQNLNHDAMYWYRQDPGQGLRLIYYSQIVNDFQKGDIAEGYSVSREKKESFPLTVTSAQKNPTAFYLCASQNQGLSGNTIYFGEGSWLTVV.

CDR3 DNA sequence: TGTGCCAGCAGTTACCACACACAAGGGGTCGAGGGTGGCTACACCTTC. Translation gives CASSYHTQGVEGGYTF. The gene calls are TRBV6-5 and TRBJ1-2; TRBD1 might be the D (5 bases). The V and J ends lost 2 bases and 7 bases respectively, with 20 bases between them. In germline, CDR1 is MNHEY, CDR2 SVGAGI. There are 16 residues in the CDR3.

This clone occurred once. CDR3 protein: CASSLGVWTSGTYEQYF. For the CDR3, the DNA is TGCGCCAGCAGCTTGGGGGTTTGGACTAGCGGTACCTACGAGCAGTACTTC. The chain carries TRBV5-1 and TRBJ2-7, with TRBD2 matching 10 bases. The CDR3 has 17 amino acids. J was trimmed by 2 bases and V by 0 bases; bases with no gene match: 8. Germline V gene data show CDR1 as SGHRS and CDR2 as YFSETQ. The variable domain in full, with the rest retrieved from reference TRBV5-1 and TRBJ2-7, is KAGVTQTPRYLIKTRGQQVTLSCSPISGHRSVSWYQQTPGQGLQFLFEYFSETQRNKGNFPGRFSGRQFSNSRSEMNVSTLELGDSALYLCASSLGVWTSGTYEQYFGPGTRLTVT.

The V gene is TRBV4-1, the J gene TRBJ2-3; tentatively, D is TRBD2 (5 bases). Germline V lookup: CDR1 MGHRA, CDR2 YSYEKL. There are 16 residues in the CDR3. Trimming stripped 3 bases from V and 2 bases from J, with 15 bases between. CDR3 sequence reads: CASSHGEGWDTDTQYF. DNA for the CDR3: TGCGCCAGCAGCCATGGAGAGGGTTGGGACACAGATACGCAGTATTTT.

This chain links TRBV7-9 with TRBJ1-4; 8 bases line up with TRBD1. CDR3 length: 14 amino acids. Germline loops: CDR1 SEHNR, CDR2 FQNEAQ (reference sequence). With 1 base clipped from V and 11 bases from J, the junction kept 6 bases outside the gene matches. CDR3 region: CASSLEGQGGKLFF. The CDR3, as DNA: TGTGCCAGCAGCTTAGAAGGACAGGGTGGGAAACTGTTTTTT.

This clone was detected only a few times. The rearrangement uses TRBV5-6 and TRBJ2-7, with 7 bases fitting TRBD1. V shed 1 base, J shed 8 bases, and the junction held 3 bases outside the gene matches. There are 12 residues in the CDR3. Germline CDR1 reads SGHDT; CDR2 reads YYEEEE. The CDR3 is CASSLTTGQQYF. The DNA of the CDR3 is TGTGCCAGCAGCTTGACGACAGGGCAGCAGTACTTC.

The chain is built from TRBV18 and TRBJ2-3; D unclear. The ends were cut back, 3 bases at V and 4 bases at J, with 14 bases in the middle. This CDR3 contains 15 residues. The germline V gene encodes CDR1 KGHSH and CDR2 LQKENI. This CDR3 reads CASSPGSPGSDTQYF. The CDR3 nucleotides read TGTGCCAGCTCACCGGGCTCCCCCGGGTCAGATACGCAGTATTTT. The entire variable domain, with the rest obtained from reference TRBV18 and TRBJ2-3, is as follows: NAGVMQNPRHLVRRRGQEARLRCSPMKGHSHVYWYRQLPEEGLKFMVYLQKENIIDESGMPKERFSAEFPKEGPSILRIQQVVRGDSAAYFCASSPGSPGSDTQYFGPGTRLTVL.

Details on this clone: A read error may explain this, as a much larger clone is one base away. V gene TRBV4-2 combines with J gene TRBJ2-7; D gene uncertain. CDR1 is LGHNA and CDR2 is YNFKEQ in the germline V gene. The CDR3 sequence is 13 residues long. V lost 4 bases, J lost 0 bases, and 7 bases lay in between. CDR3 DNA sequence: TGTGCCAGCAGCCGACTGAGCTCCTACGAGCAGTACTTC. Translation gives CASSRLSSYEQYF.

V usage is TRBV4-1 and J usage is TRBJ2-6; 10 bases match TRBD1. Germline loops: CDR1 MGHRA, CDR2 YSYEKL. There are 19 residues in the CDR3. V dropped 0 bases and J dropped 1; count of bases not matched to a gene: 6. CDR3 DNA sequence: TGCGCCAGCAGCCAAGATCCTAGGACAGGGGGATCTGGGGCCAACGTCCTGACTTTC. This encodes CASSQDPRTGGSGANVLTF.

CDR3 in amino acids: CASSPEFQGPGNTIYF. The CDR3 bases are TGTGCCAGCTCACCCGAGTTTCAGGGGCCTGGAAACACCATATATTTT. This chain uses TRBV18 with TRBJ1-3; possible D gene TRBD1, 6 bases. The V end was cut by 3 bases, the J end by 2 bases, with 14 bases between. Germline V gives CDR1 KGHSH, CDR2 LQKENI. CDR3 size: 16 residues. The variable domain in full, with the rest retrieved from reference TRBV18 and TRBJ1-3, is NAGVMQNPRHLVRRRGQEARLRCSPMKGHSHVYWYRQLPEEGLKFMVYLQKENIIDESGMPKERFSAEFPKEGPSILRIQQVVRGDSAAYFCASSPEFQGPGNTIYFGEGSWLTVV.

This sequence joins TRBV11-2 and TRBJ2-7, with 7 bases matching TRBD1. From germline, CDR1 is SGHAT and CDR2 FQNNGV. CDR3 length: 15 amino acids. Germline trimming cut 2 bases from V and 1 base from J; bases unmatched to any gene: 5. In DNA form, the CDR3 reads TGTGCCAGCAGCTTAAACCCAGGGGGTTCCTACGAGCAGTACTTC. Residues: CASSLNPGGSYEQYF.

This clone turned up a few times. V is TRBV11-3 and J is TRBJ1-6; D is unresolved. V lost 0 bases, J lost 10 bases, and 7 bases lay in between. CDR3 length equals 13 residues. CDR1 and CDR2 from the germline V gene are SGHNT and YENEEA. For the CDR3, the DNA is TGTGCCAGCAGCTTAGATAGGGAGTCACCCCTCCACTTT. As protein: CASSLDRESPLHF.

This rearrangement joins TRBV6-1 to TRBJ2-7, with 7 bases lining up with TRBD2. V shed 3 bases and J 4 bases; nucleotides not matched to a gene: 3. In germline, CDR1 is MNHNS, CDR2 SASEGT. There are 13 residues in the CDR3. Here the CDR3 reads CASSETSYYEQYF. The CDR3 DNA sequence: TGTGCCAGCAGTGAGACTAGCTATTACGAGCAGTACTTC.

This clone showed up just once. V gene TRBV18 combines with J gene TRBJ2-3, with 8 bases that match TRBD1. The germline gives CDR1 KGHSH, CDR2 LQKENI. The CDR3 is 16 residues long. J lost 2 bases, V lost 4 bases, and 8 bases had no gene match. The CDR3: CASSQAGGTFTDTQYF. The CDR3 coding sequence is TGTGCCAGCTCACAAGCAGGGGGCACCTTCACAGATACGCAGTATTTT.

This chain links TRBV29-1 with TRBJ1-2; 7 bases are shared with TRBD1. This CDR3 comprises 13 residues. CDR1 SQVTM and CDR2 ANQGSEA come from the germline V gene. V lost 6 bases, J lost 4 bases, and 8 bases stayed unmatched. The CDR3 DNA reads as TGCAGCGTCAAGGGGGCCCGAAGCTATGGCTACACCTTC. The encoded protein is CSVKGARSYGYTF.

This chain joins TRBV7-2 and TRBJ2-1; the D is unclear. V gave up 1 base and J gave up 3 bases, with 10 bases separating them. The CDR3 is made up of 15 amino acids. Germline values: CDR1 SGHTA, CDR2 FQGNSA. The CDR3 DNA reads as TGTGCCAGCAGCTTAGGGCGACTGGTCTACAATGAGCAGTTCTTC. It yields the protein CASSLGRLVYNEQFF.

This clone has just a few counts. This chain connects TRBV2 to TRBJ1-2; D is unclear. V was pared by 6 bases and J by 5 bases, with 13 bases between. The CDR3 has 13 amino acids. CDR1 is SNHLY and CDR2 is FYNNEI in the germline V gene. CDR3 in amino acids: CASRRDATYGYTF. The CDR3 region has the DNA TGTGCCAGCAGACGGGATGCAACGTATGGCTACACCTTC.

J is TRBJ1-1 and V is TRBV18; maybe TRBD1 (5 bases). Trimming removed 2 bases from V and 8 bases from J, with 12 bases in between. The germline CDR1 and CDR2 sequences are KGHSH and LQKENI. The CDR3 contains 13 residues. This CDR3 is CASSPGRGLEAFF. Written as DNA, the CDR3 is TGTGCCAGCTCACCAGGAAGGGGTTTGGAAGCTTTCTTT.

This sequence joins TRBV30 and TRBJ2-3; TRBD2 is a possible D gene (6 bases). Trimming took 0 bases from V and 0 from J, leaving 10 bases between them. This CDR3 has 15 amino acids. Germline V gene sequence: CDR1 GTSNPN, CDR2 SVGIG (reference sequence). Here the CDR3 DNA reads TGTGCCTGGAGTGTACTAGGGACTAGCACAGATACGCAGTATTTT. Its protein product is CAWSVLGTSTDTQYF.

This clone turned up a few times. The rearrangement uses TRBV9 and TRBJ2-7, with 11 positions matching TRBD2. CDR1 is SGDLS, CDR2 YYNGEE, per germline. This CDR3 spans 15 amino acids. The junction had 5 bases not matched to a gene; V was cut back by 4 bases and J by 2 bases. The CDR3, as DNA: TGTGCCAGCAGCCTAGCGGGAGGTGGACCCTACGAGCAGTACTTC. It codes for CASSLAGGGPYEQYF.

V is TRBV30 and J is TRBJ1-4; 7 bases line up with TRBD1. Germline V gene sequence: CDR1 GTSNPN, CDR2 SVGIG (reference sequence). CDR3 length: 17 residues. The ends lost 5 bases at V and 0 bases at J; junction bases unmatched: 12. Written as DNA, the CDR3 is TGTGCCTGGGGGGACAGAAAGAGCCTTGCAACTAATGAAAAACTGTTTTTT. Its translation is CAWGDRKSLATNEKLFF.

This chain connects TRBV2 to TRBJ2-7; 10 nucleotides match TRBD1. The V gene's germline CDR1 is SNHLY and CDR2 FYNNEI. The CDR3 length is 15 residues. Trimming at V came to 8 bases and at J to 0 bases, leaving 7 bases not matched to a gene. The CDR3 loop reads CASGGGQGVSYEQYF. CDR3 in DNA: TGTGCCAGCGGTGGCGGACAGGGGGTCTCCTACGAGCAGTACTTC. The full variable domain, rest sourced from reference TRBV2 and TRBJ2-7, is EPEVTQTPSHQVTQMGQEVILRCVPISNHLYFYWYRQILGQKVEFLVSFYNNEISEKSEIFDDQFSVERPDGSNFTLKIRSTKLEDSAMYFCASGGGQGVSYEQYFGPGTRLTVT.

This clone has only one observation. The genes are TRBV29-1 and TRBJ1-2; maybe TRBD1 (6 bases). Germline assignment: CDR1 SQVTM and CDR2 ANQGSEA. The germline V and J ends were trimmed by 3 bases and 4 bases, with 15 bases remaining between them. The CDR3 totals 14 residues. The DNA for the CDR3 is TGCAGCGTTGATCGGGGGCAGGGGAGCTATGGCTACACCTTC. It is translated as CSVDRGQGSYGYTF. Supplemented by reference TRBV29-1 and TRBJ1-2, the full variable domain reads SAVISQKPSRDICQRGTSLTIQCQVDSQVTMMFWYRQQPGQSLTLIATANQGSEATYESGFVIDKFPISRPNLTFSTLTVSNMSPEDSSIYLCSVDRGQGSYGYTFGSGTRLTVV.

The chain couples TRBV5-1 to TRBJ2-3, with 8 bases aligning to TRBD2. CDR3 length equals 17 residues. In germline, CDR1 is SGHRS, CDR2 YFSETQ. J lost 5 bases, V lost 0 bases, and 11 bases had no gene match. This chain's CDR3 is CASSLEGARGVRDTQYF. Here the CDR3 DNA reads TGCGCCAGCAGCTTGGAGGGTGCGCGGGGGGTGAGAGATACGCAGTATTTT.

V and J are TRBV6-1 and TRBJ1-1, with D unresolved. The CDR3 covers 14 residues. Trimming took 2 bases from V and 2 from J, leaving 9 bases between them. The germline gives CDR1 MNHNS, CDR2 SASEGT. The CDR3 DNA follows: TGTGCCAGCAGTGAACCCGGGTTAAACACTGAAGCTTTCTTT. Its protein is CASSEPGLNTEAFF.